The source of this T cell receptor beta chain is a study of early T cells in non-severe SARS-CoV-2 infection. Study-level information: Sequencing of bulk RNA from unsorted whole blood was done, without chain pairing. Whole-study results and caveats: Anti-spike CD8 specificities were favored by VDJdb matching, whose results missed private and CD4 specificities.

Separate cDNA molecules each had unique molecular identifiers attached to them. From the 5' RACE reads, TCRdb called clonotypes with MiXCR, one entry per CDR3 protein. The data show roughly 75,000 distinct CDR3 sequences, less than 15% seen once. This CDR3 spans 14 amino acids. CDR1 and CDR2 (germline): SGHNT, YYREEE (reference sequence). The germline V and J ends were trimmed by 1 base and 2 bases, with 9 bases remaining between them. This clonotype was observed a few times. As yet, its antigen is unknown. J is TRBJ2-5 and V is TRBV5-4, with D perhaps TRBD1 or TRBD2 (5 bases each). The material sequenced was whole blood. This clonotype was obtained from an adult who was a healthcare worker with PCR-confirmed SARS-CoV-2 infection or an uninfected control (not recorded which). CDR3 in amino acids: CASSLSGAQETQYF. CDR3 coding DNA: TGTGCCAGCAGCTTGTCCGGGGCTCAAGAGACCCAGTACTTC.